A single sample is the source of the 18 T cell receptor beta chains below, sequenced in a study of CD8+ T cells in alopecia areata. It was cDNA, reverse transcribed from extracted RNA, that served as the sequencing template. TCRdb's copy holds only in-frame clones and misses some; the assay was immunoSEQ multiplex PCR. The table lists around 150,000 clones, 55% of them singletons, with less than 5% in the top ten. The sample comprised CD4+ T cells sorted from blood. Receptor source: a human donor in good health.

V gene TRBV19 combines with J gene TRBJ2-1; 10 nucleotides align to TRBD2. The germline CDR1 and CDR2 sequences are LNHDA and SQIVND (reference sequence). CDR3 length: 16 residues. J lost 7 bases, V lost 3 bases, and 9 bases had no gene match. For the CDR3, the DNA is TGTGCCAGTAGTATTCGGAGTCTAGCGGGAGATAATGAGCAGTTCTTC. Its protein product is CASSIRSLAGDNEQFF.

The rearrangement uses TRBV30 and TRBJ1-1, with TRBD1 as a possible D gene (5 bases). The germline CDR1 and CDR2 sequences are GTSNPN and SVGIG (reference sequence). This CDR3 is 13 amino acids long. Trimming pared 0 bases from V and 10 bases from J, leaving 15 bases between. This CDR3 reads CAWSVRGPAGAFF. The DNA for the CDR3 is TGTGCCTGGAGTGTACGGGGACCGGCCGGAGCTTTCTTT.

The chain recombines TRBV9 with TRBJ2-7; a weak D match, TRBD2 (6 bases). CDR3 length: 16 amino acids. The V end lost 5 bases, the J end lost 1 base, and 19 bases lay between the germline ends. Germline values: CDR1 SGDLS, CDR2 YYNGEE. CDR3 coding DNA: TGTGCCAGCAGGAGTCCCGGGGGAAGACTGTCCTACGAGCAGTACTTC. Its protein product is CASRSPGGRLSYEQYF.

This chain joins TRBV29-1 and TRBJ2-7; TRBD2 aligns across 7 bases. V trimming: 0 bases; J trimming: 0 bases; junction bases outside the gene matches: 5. CDR1 SQVTM and CDR2 ANQGSEA come from the germline V gene. CDR3 length: 15 amino acids. The CDR3 sequence is CSVEDLGGSSYEQYF. In nucleotides, the CDR3 is TGCAGCGTTGAAGATCTGGGGGGGAGCTCCTACGAGCAGTACTTC.

This clone appeared once. The rearrangement links TRBV2 to TRBJ2-2; 7 bases agree with TRBD1. Germline assignment: CDR1 SNHLY and CDR2 FYNNEI. The CDR3 is 15 amino acids. The ends lost 2 bases at V and 0 bases at J; junction bases unmatched: 0. The CDR3 bases are TGTGCCAGCAGTGAACAGGGGGCGAACACCGGGGAGCTGTTTTTT. Translated: CASSEQGANTGELFF.

A few counts support this clone. The gene calls are TRBV11-2 and TRBJ2-6; D is ambiguous. Germline V CDR1 and CDR2: SGHAT, FQNNGV. The length of the CDR3 is 14 residues. Trimming pared 1 base from V and 0 bases from J, leaving 1 base between. As DNA, the CDR3 is TGTGCCAGCAGCTTAGCCTCTGGGGCCAACGTCCTGACTTTC. It specifies CASSLASGANVLTF. The whole variable domain, filled in from reference TRBV11-2 and TRBJ2-6, reads EAGVAQSPRYKIIEKRQSVAFWCNPISGHATLYWYQQILGQGPKLLIQFQNNGVVDDSQLPKDRFSAERLKGVDSTLKIQPAKLEDSAVYLCASSLASGANVLTFGAGSRLTVL.

The chain uses TRBV29-1 and TRBJ2-7, with a weak D call TRBD1 (5 bases). Trimming took off 4 bases at V and 0 bases at J, with 7 bases between the two ends. Germline-derived CDR1 and CDR2 are SQVTM and ANQGSEA. The CDR3 is 12 residues long. CDR3 in amino acids: CSVGQYSYEQYF. In DNA, the CDR3 is TGCAGCGTTGGACAGTACTCCTACGAGCAGTACTTC.

This sequence joins TRBV5-1 and TRBJ2-7; the D gene could be TRBD1 or TRBD2 (5 bases each). Germline CDR1 reads SGHRS; CDR2 reads YFSETQ. Trimming pared 0 bases from V and 5 bases from J, leaving 12 bases between. This CDR3 is 14 amino acids long. In DNA form, the CDR3 reads TGCGCCAGCAGCTTGGTCCAGGGAGTCCACGAGCAGTACTTC. Protein product: CASSLVQGVHEQYF. Based on the CDR3 plus reference TRBV5-1 and TRBJ2-7, the full variable domain is KAGVTQTPRYLIKTRGQQVTLSCSPISGHRSVSWYQQTPGQGLQFLFEYFSETQRNKGNFPGRFSGRQFSNSRSEMNVSTLELGDSALYLCASSLVQGVHEQYFGPGTRLTVT.

The chain couples TRBV28 to TRBJ2-5; 9 nucleotides agree with TRBD1. With V trimmed by 4 bases and J by 7 bases, 7 bases remained unmatched. The CDR3 is made up of 14 amino acids. Germline V gene data show CDR1 as MDHEN and CDR2 as SYDVKM. This CDR3 is CASSSYRGRPTQYF. DNA of the CDR3: TGTGCCAGCAGTTCTTACAGGGGGCGGCCGACCCAGTACTTC.

The chain combines TRBV25-1 with TRBJ2-5; no definite D call. V shed 7 bases and J shed 0 bases, with 9 bases lying between them. This CDR3 contains 13 residues. The germline gives CDR1 MGHDK, CDR2 SYGVNS. The CDR3 here is CASKGGNQETQYF. The CDR3 DNA follows: TGTGCCAGCAAGGGCGGAAACCAAGAGACCCAGTACTTC.

The rearrangement links TRBV5-1 to TRBJ2-5; the D is unclear. The CDR3 has 15 residues. Per germline, CDR1 SGHRS and CDR2 YFSETQ. The ends were cut back, 3 bases at V and 5 bases at J, with 17 bases in the middle. DNA of the CDR3: TGCGCCAGCAGCTCGATAGGCCAGCAAGAGGAGACCCAGTACTTC. As protein: CASSSIGQQEETQYF.

This clone appeared a few times. The chain links TRBV27 to TRBJ2-1; D may match TRBD1 or TRBD2 (7 bases each). Trimming took 6 bases from V and 4 from J, leaving 22 bases between them. CDR3 length: 17 amino acids. Looked up from germline, CDR1 is MNHEY and CDR2 is SMNVEV (reference sequence). The CDR3 sequence: CASSQIGGGSRYNEQFF. CDR3 nucleotides: TGTGCCAGCAGCCAAATAGGGGGCGGGAGTCGGTACAATGAGCAGTTCTTC.

V is TRBV29-1 and J is TRBJ1-2, with 7 bases identical to TRBD1. The CDR3 sequence is 13 residues long. Germline V lookup: CDR1 SQVTM, CDR2 ANQGSEA. J lost 4 bases, V lost 7 bases, and 9 bases had no gene match. The CDR3 is CSAKRQGPYGYTF. CDR3 nucleotide sequence: TGCAGCGCCAAAAGACAGGGCCCCTATGGCTACACCTTC.

The chain joins TRBV6-6 to TRBJ2-7, with 10 bases aligning to TRBD1. V was clipped by 6 bases and J by 4 bases; unmatched bases: 6. CDR1 is MNHNY and CDR2 is SVGAGI in the germline V gene (reference sequence). This CDR3 has 14 amino acids. The CDR3 nucleotides are TGTGCCAGCAGGATCCGGGACAGGGGTTACGAGCAGTACTTC. It translates to CASRIRDRGYEQYF.

The chain joins TRBV4-1 to TRBJ2-2; tentative D call: TRBD1 (5 bases). Germline V gives CDR1 MGHRA, CDR2 YSYEKL. V lost 4 bases to trimming and J lost 4 bases, with 25 bases between them. The CDR3 extends over 19 amino acids. Here the CDR3 DNA reads TGCGCCAGCAGCCCGTCCGGTCGAGACAGCATTTTTGGCACCGGGGAGCTGTTTTTT. This gives the protein CASSPSGRDSIFGTGELFF.

The chain recombines TRBV18 with TRBJ1-2; unclear D gene. The V gene lost 1 base and the J gene lost 3 bases, with 12 bases spanning the gap. Germline assignment: CDR1 KGHSH and CDR2 LQKENI. The CDR3 runs 15 residues. CDR3 in amino acids: CASSPRGREDYGYTF. In DNA, the CDR3 is TGTGCCAGCTCACCACGAGGGCGCGAGGACTATGGCTACACCTTC.

This clone has just a few counts. The V call is TRBV19, the J call TRBJ2-1; possible D gene TRBD2, 6 bases. This CDR3 has 12 amino acids. Looked up from germline, CDR1 is LNHDA and CDR2 is SQIVND (reference sequence). Between the trimmed V and J ends, which lost 1 base and 8 bases, there was a span of 6 bases. CDR3 region: CASSIGGDEQFF. The CDR3 DNA is TGTGCCAGTAGTATAGGCGGGGATGAGCAGTTCTTC.

The rearrangement uses TRBV5-1 and TRBJ2-7; 8 bases are a match to TRBD2. J was trimmed by 0 bases and V by 1 base; bases with no gene match: 0. The CDR3 spans 14 residues. Germline CDR1 and CDR2: SGHRS and YFSETQ. This CDR3 is CASSLSGSSYEQYF. CDR3 sequence (DNA): TGCGCCAGCAGCTTGAGCGGGAGCTCCTACGAGCAGTACTTC.